The rows below give T cell receptor beta chains drawn from one sample of a study of blood T cells in healthy people across ages. Via MiXCR, TCRdb re-called the 5' RACE reads, giving one row per CDR3 protein. The sample lists approximately 1.5 million distinct CDR3 sequences; about 31% were seen once. The sequenced sample consisted of blood. The source is a woman aged 25 to 39 in good health. The CDR3 runs from the conserved cysteine through the conserved F or W. A D gene is named only where the DNA matches it firmly. Rows give clone size only sometimes, using once, few, many, or a class for an expanded clone.

j_call	v_call	clone_size	d_call	cdr3_aa	cdr3_nt
TRBJ2-7	TRBV13	NA	NA	CASSLVRKSSYEQYF	TGTGCCAGCAGCTTAGTGAGGAAGAGCTCCTACGAGCAGTACTTC
TRBJ1-2	TRBV6-1	NA	NA	CASRILRGDGYTF	TGTGCCAGTCGCATACTAAGGGGAGATGGCTACACCTTC
TRBJ2-7	TRBV7-6	NA	NA	CASRPGQLSYEQYF	TGTGCCAGCAGACCCGGACAGCTCTCCTACGAGCAGTACTTC
TRBJ2-3	TRBV20-1	NA	TRBD2	CRASGGTDTQYF	TGCAGGGCTAGCGGGGGAACAGATACGCAGTATTTT
TRBJ1-6	TRBV20-1	NA	NA	CSASEQGRTYNSPLHF	TGCAGTGCTAGTGAACAGGGAAGAACCTATAATTCACCCCTCCACTTT
TRBJ2-7	TRBV11-2	few	TRBD2	CASSRTSGSQRRNEQYF	TGTGCCAGCAGCCGGACTAGCGGGAGCCAAAGGAGAAACGAGCAGTACTTC
TRBJ1-2	TRBV20-1	NA	TRBD1	CSARNTGDYGHTF	TGCAGTGCTCGTAATACAGGGGATTATGGCCACACCTTC
TRBJ2-1	TRBV20-1	few	TRBD2	CSARGWGVSGGGDNEQFF	TGCAGTGCTAGAGGTTGGGGGGTTAGCGGGGGAGGCGACAATGAGCAGTTCTTC
TRBJ2-3	TRBV18	NA	TRBD2	CASSPTIGGARTDTQYF	TGTGCCAGCTCACCAACTATCGGGGGGGCCCGGACAGATACGCAGTATTTT
TRBJ1-5	TRBV5-4	few	TRBD1	CASSLQGAGSPQHF	TGTGCCAGCAGCTTACAGGGGGCCGGCTCGCCCCAGCATTTT
TRBJ2-1	TRBV25-1	NA	NA	CASQRWSPSRIHGYNEQFF	TGTGCCAGTCAACGTTGGTCCCCCTCGCGGATCCACGGGTACAATGAGCAGTTCTTC
TRBJ2-1	TRBV20-1	NA	NA	CSARDHRPESNEQFF	TGCAGTGCTAGAGATCATAGGCCGGAATCCAATGAGCAGTTCTTC
TRBJ2-7	TRBV28	NA	TRBD2	CASSTTLAGGILYEQYF	TGTGCCAGCAGCACCACACTAGCGGGAGGCATTCTCTACGAGCAGTACTTC
TRBJ1-3	TRBV20-1	NA	NA	CSATRGSSGNTIYF	TGCAGCGCTACGCGAGGGTCCTCTGGAAACACCATATATTTT